This T cell receptor beta chain appears in the sequencing data of a study of T-cell reconstitution after alpha-beta-depleted transplantation in children listed by TCRdb under 2016. Some background on the complete study: T-cell immune reconstitution after TCRalphabeta/CD19-depleted allogeneic hematopoietic cell transplantation in children was quantitatively tracked in the study by means of TCR repertoire profiling.

This clonotype occurred a few times. Its cognate antigen has yet to be identified. There are no base qualities to consult, and no much larger clone falls within one base. The method was PCR. These reads were obtained on an Illumina HiSeq 2500. Molecular barcoding was employed in the preparation of TCR libraries, with unique molecular identifiers being used to normalize TCRbeta repertoire quantification. TCRdb reprocessing: public reads trimmed at Q25 with fastp, clones called with MiXCR, in-frame beta chains kept. Every distinct CDR3 protein forms one entry, paired with its most common genes and DNA. This sample holds some 520,000 distinct CDR3 sequences; about 31% were observed only once. The top ten clones comprise approximately 2.3% of the sample. V lost 6 bases and J lost 8 bases, and the count of bases not matched to a germline gene is 15. From cysteine to phenylalanine, the CDR3 is 16 amino acids long. Only CDR3 DNA remains: 48 bases, in frame from the first base.

The source is a human donor who donated a stem cell graft to a child with aplastic anemia. This sample comprised PBMCs from the stem cell graft donor, obtained from the stem cell graft. The receptor chain draws on TRBV12-3 or TRBV12-4 and TRBJ2-2; 7 of the junction bases match TRBD2. The nucleotide sequence is TGTGCCAGCAGATCAACTAGCGAGTCCGTTTCTGGGGAGCTGTTTTTT. This gives the protein CASRSTSESVSGELFF.